A single sample is the source of the 11 T cell receptor beta chains below, sequenced in a study of graft-versus-host responses after intestinal transplantation. Antigens of these TCRs are unknown. TCRdb's copy holds only in-frame clones and misses some; the assay was immunoSEQ multiplex PCR. The table records about 90,000 clones, roughly 93% of them present only once. The input for sequencing was unstimulated CD8+ T cells sorted from spleen or lymph node cells, taken before transplant. Receptor source: a human donor who was the organ donor for an intestinal transplant.

The chain uses TRBV7-2 and TRBJ2-7; D possibly corresponds to TRBD2 (6 bases). From germline, CDR1 is SGHTA and CDR2 FQGNSA. V gave up 4 bases and J gave up 6 bases, with 19 bases separating them. The CDR3 runs 15 residues. The CDR3 is CASSSFTGALGEQYF. The CDR3 DNA is TGTGCCAGCAGCTCCTTCACGGGAGCCCTGGGCGAGCAGTACTTC.

The genes are TRBV9 and TRBJ2-7; D might be TRBD2 (6 bases). Trimming removed 0 bases at V and 7 bases at J, with 11 bases between. The CDR3 contains 13 residues. The V gene's germline CDR1 is SGDLS and CDR2 YYNGEE. In DNA form, the CDR3 reads TGTGCCAGCAGCGTAGATGGGGGGTATGAGCAGTACTTC. Protein sequence: CASSVDGGYEQYF.

The chain's CDR3 is CASTPFPPQLAGESYNEQFF. CDR3 in DNA: TGTGCCAGCACCCCATTCCCCCCCCAACTAGCGGGAGAATCCTACAATGAGCAGTTCTTC. J is TRBJ2-1 and V is TRBV27; 11 bases map to TRBD2. The CDR3 extends over 20 amino acids. J gave up 1 base and V 7 bases, and 18 bases lay outside the gene matches. Germline V gives CDR1 MNHEY, CDR2 SMNVEV (reference sequence).

The V gene is TRBV19, the J gene TRBJ2-7, with TRBD2 identical over 8 bases. CDR3 length: 16 amino acids. CDR1 LNHDA and CDR2 SQIVND come from the germline V gene (reference sequence). The trim removed 4 bases at V and 2 bases at J, leaving 10 bases unmatched. CDR3 sequence (DNA): TGTGCCAGTAGTACGATCGTAGCGGGACGGGCCTACGAGCAGTACTTC. Translating gives CASSTIVAGRAYEQYF.

The chain has TRBV30 and TRBJ1-4, with D possibly being TRBD1 (5 bases). V shed 0 bases and J shed 8 bases, with 13 bases lying between them. Looked up from germline, CDR1 is GTSNPN and CDR2 is SVGIG (reference sequence). The CDR3 is made up of 14 amino acids. The CDR3 sequence: CAWSVVREGEKLFF. The CDR3 nucleotides read TGTGCCTGGAGTGTGGTCAGGGAGGGGGAAAAACTGTTTTTT.

In its sample, this clone was seen a few times. This chain uses TRBV15 with TRBJ2-2; D might be TRBD1 (6 bases). Between the trimmed V and J ends, which lost 0 bases and 5 bases, there was a span of 13 bases. CDR3 length: 16 residues. Germline-derived CDR1 and CDR2 are LNHNV and YYDKDF (reference sequence). CDR3 protein: CATSRDPTGRTGELFF. The CDR3 DNA follows: TGTGCCACCAGCAGAGATCCGACAGGAAGAACCGGGGAGCTGTTTTTT.

The rearrangement uses TRBV11-2 and TRBJ1-2, with 8 nucleotides matching TRBD1. Per the germline V gene, CDR1 is SGHAT and CDR2 is FQNNGV. Trimming cost V 1 base and J 4 bases; bases outside gene matches: 5. The CDR3 is made up of 15 amino acids. The CDR3 region is CASSLGNQGAYGYTF. The CDR3, as DNA: TGTGCCAGCAGCTTAGGGAATCAGGGGGCCTATGGCTACACCTTC.

The rearrangement uses TRBV5-6 and TRBJ2-7, with D tentatively TRBD1 (6 bases). CDR1 is SGHDT and CDR2 is YYEEEE in the germline V gene. V shed 0 bases and J shed 6 bases, with 10 bases lying between them. The CDR3 is 13 residues long. The CDR3 sequence: CASSLANRAEQYF. CDR3 coding DNA: TGTGCCAGCAGCTTGGCCAACAGGGCCGAGCAGTACTTC.

This rearrangement joins TRBV5-1 to TRBJ2-1; D is perhaps TRBD2 (6 bases). This CDR3 comprises 19 residues. Germline-derived CDR1 and CDR2 are SGHRS and YFSETQ. The ends were cut back, 3 bases at V and 9 bases at J, with 31 bases in the middle. CDR3 in amino acids: CASSCYRGLPETRICEQFF. The CDR3 nucleotides are TGCGCCAGCAGCTGCTACCGGGGCCTCCCCGAGACTAGGATTTGTGAGCAGTTCTTC.

V and J are TRBV5-1 and TRBJ2-1; a possible D gene is TRBD1 (6 bases). The CDR3 is made up of 17 amino acids. V lost 4 bases to trimming and J lost 10 bases, with 27 bases between them. CDR1 is SGHRS and CDR2 is YFSETQ in the germline V gene. The CDR3: CASSGPTGSPWLREQFF. DNA of the CDR3: TGCGCCAGCAGCGGTCCGACAGGCAGTCCTTGGTTGCGGGAGCAGTTCTTC.

Concerning this clone itself: Other DNA sequences in this sample translate to the same CDR3. The chain has TRBV2 and TRBJ2-1; 13 bases fit TRBD2. This CDR3 is 13 amino acids long. V gave up 8 bases and J gave up 6 bases; unmatched junction bases: 1. CDR1 and CDR2 (germline): SNHLY, FYNNEI. The CDR3, as DNA: TGTGCCAGCCGACTAGCGGGGGGCAATGAGCAGTTCTTC. This encodes CASRLAGGNEQFF.